The 27 T cell receptor beta chains presented below share a single source sample, sequenced in a study of neurological immune-mediated disorders. TCRdb passed the 5' RACE reads through MiXCR, listing each CDR3 protein once. Of tens of thousands of distinct CDR3 sequences listed, more than 6% are singletons. Specimen: PBMCs. The receptors come from a middle-aged woman in good health.

This clonotype was seen many times. CDR3 in DNA: TGCGCCAGCAGAGGGGAACTAGATGAGAGCGAGCAGTACTTC. It encodes CASRGELDESEQYF. This sequence joins TRBV5-1 and TRBJ2-7; D is perhaps TRBD1 or TRBD2 (5 bases each). The germline V gene encodes CDR1 SGHRS and CDR2 YFSETQ. The CDR3 runs 14 residues. Between the trimmed V and J ends, which lost 5 bases and 6 bases, there was a span of 18 bases.

This clonotype came up many times. The chain couples TRBV12-3 or TRBV12-4 to TRBJ2-1, with D unresolved. The CDR3 is made up of 16 amino acids. Trimming took 6 bases from V and 1 from J, leaving 16 bases between them. The CDR3 sequence is CASRSVIGVSYNEQFF. The CDR3 coding sequence is TGTGCCAGCAGGTCGGTGATTGGGGTATCCTACAATGAGCAGTTCTTC.

This clonotype has ten or more counts. The chain is built from TRBV5-1 and TRBJ2-7; perhaps TRBD1 as D (6 bases). V shed 0 bases and J shed 2 bases, with 15 bases lying between them. Germline V lookup: CDR1 SGHRS, CDR2 YFSETQ. CDR3 length: 16 residues. CDR3 amino acids: CASSLDGAGVPYEQYF. The CDR3 nucleotides are TGCGCCAGCAGCTTGGATGGAGCAGGGGTGCCCTACGAGCAGTACTTC.

This clonotype was seen at least ten times. The V gene is TRBV27, the J gene TRBJ2-7; 9 bases line up with TRBD1. The CDR3 runs to 14 residues. CDR1 is MNHEY and CDR2 is SMNVEV in the germline V gene (reference sequence). The V and J ends lost 6 bases and 3 bases, in that order; junction bases with no gene match: 6. This CDR3 is CASRGTGRNYEQYF. CDR3 nucleotide sequence: TGTGCCAGCAGAGGGACAGGGAGGAACTACGAGCAGTACTTC.

This clonotype occurred many times. The chain couples TRBV6-5 to TRBJ1-5; TRBD1 agrees at 7 bases. The germline gives CDR1 MNHEY, CDR2 SVGAGI. This CDR3 comprises 18 residues. The V segment lost 4 bases and the J segment 0 bases; nucleotides outside the gene matches: 12. The CDR3 protein is CASSLNRGLGPSNQPQHF. In nucleotides, the CDR3 is TGTGCCAGCAGTTTAAACAGGGGCCTAGGACCTAGCAATCAGCCCCAGCATTTT.

The sample holds many counts of this clonotype. The chain recombines TRBV4-2 with TRBJ2-7; 7 bases are shared with TRBD2. The germline CDR1 and CDR2 sequences are LGHNA and YNFKEQ. V gave up 1 base and J gave up 0 bases; unmatched junction bases: 3. This CDR3 is 15 amino acids long. The CDR3 bases are TGTGCCAGCAGCCAAGCTAGCGGAGGCTCCTACGAGCAGTACTTC. Its translation is CASSQASGGSYEQYF.

This clonotype was found many times. The rearrangement joins TRBV6-6 to TRBJ1-2; D not resolved. Germline V gene data show CDR1 as MNHNY and CDR2 as SVGAGI (reference sequence). V lost 5 bases to trimming and J lost 0 bases, with 7 bases between them. The CDR3 is 13 residues long. CDR3 loop: CASSGDPNYGYTF. The CDR3 region has the DNA TGTGCCAGCAGTGGTGATCCTAACTATGGCTACACCTTC.

Ten or more counts support this clonotype. This sequence joins TRBV20-1 and TRBJ1-5, with unresolved D. V was clipped by 1 base and J by 0 bases, with 16 bases between them. This CDR3 is built from 17 residues. Per the germline V gene, CDR1 is DFQATT and CDR2 is SNEGSKA (reference sequence). The CDR3, as DNA: TGCAGTGCTAGAGGGAAAATATGGACTGGTAGCAATCAGCCCCAGCATTTT. It is translated as CSARGKIWTGSNQPQHF.

This clonotype came up many times. The chain links TRBV28 to TRBJ2-5, with TRBD1 matching 7 bases. V shed 6 bases and J 0 bases; nucleotides not matched to a gene: 7. There are 15 residues in the CDR3. Per germline, CDR1 MDHEN and CDR2 SYDVKM. This CDR3 reads CASSQGQRNQETQYF. In DNA form, the CDR3 reads TGTGCCAGCAGCCAGGGACAGCGGAACCAAGAGACCCAGTACTTC.

The CDR3 is CASRSGEQGHQPQHF. The CDR3 coding sequence is TGTGCCAGTAGGTCGGGTGAGCAGGGGCATCAGCCCCAGCATTTT. The rearrangement links TRBV19 to TRBJ1-5, with TRBD1 as a possible D gene (6 bases). V shed 6 bases and J shed 5 bases, with 17 bases lying between them. The CDR3 has 15 residues. Per the germline V gene, CDR1 is LNHDA and CDR2 is SQIVND (reference sequence).

This clonotype was detected many times. The V call is TRBV6-1, the J call TRBJ1-5, with D possibly being TRBD1 (5 bases). From germline, CDR1 is MNHNS and CDR2 SASEGT. The CDR3 runs to 14 residues. V was shortened by 5 bases and J by 1 base, with 9 bases between the two germline ends. CDR3 in amino acids: CASSYQGSNQPQHF. DNA of the CDR3: TGTGCCAGCAGTTATCAGGGAAGCAATCAGCCCCAGCATTTT.

The CDR3: CASSPTTGSYGYTF. CDR3 coding DNA: TGTGCCAGCAGTCCAACGACAGGATCCTATGGCTACACCTTC. J is TRBJ1-2 and V is TRBV28; possible D gene TRBD1, 6 bases. The CDR3 covers 14 residues. The ends were cut back, 5 bases at V and 4 bases at J, with 14 bases in the middle. Germline CDR1 is MDHEN and CDR2 is SYDVKM.

This clonotype showed up many times. This chain connects TRBV7-8 to TRBJ2-7; 7 bases match TRBD1. V lost 5 bases to trimming and J lost 0 bases; unmatched junction nucleotides: 4. CDR3 size: 14 residues. CDR1 is SGHVS and CDR2 is FQNEAQ in the germline V gene. The CDR3 nucleotides read TGTGCCAGCAGCCCGAGGGACAGCTCCTACGAGCAGTACTTC. Its translation: CASSPRDSSYEQYF.

This clonotype was recorded at least ten times. The chain carries TRBV5-1 and TRBJ1-5, with D uncertain. The CDR3 covers 11 residues. V gave up 7 bases and J gave up 6 bases, with 8 bases separating them. Germline V CDR1 and CDR2: SGHRS, YFSETQ. The CDR3 protein is CASQLCQPQHF. The CDR3 nucleotides are TGCGCCAGCCAGTTGTGTCAGCCCCAGCATTTT.

This clonotype was seen a few times. The chain is built from TRBV2 and TRBJ1-1; 8 bases map to TRBD1. The V gene end was trimmed by 4 bases and the J gene end by 0 bases; junction bases not matched to a gene: 1. The CDR3 has 14 residues. Germline CDR1 reads SNHLY; CDR2 reads FYNNEI. The CDR3 coding sequence is TGTGCCAGCAGTGTACAGGGGGTGAACACTGAAGCTTTCTTT. As protein: CASSVQGVNTEAFF. Looking up the rest from reference TRBV2 and TRBJ1-1 gives the full variable domain: EPEVTQTPSHQVTQMGQEVILRCVPISNHLYFYWYRQILGQKVEFLVSFYNNEISEKSEIFDDQFSVERPDGSNFTLKIRSTKLEDSAMYFCASSVQGVNTEAFFGQGTRLTVV.

This clonotype was seen many times. This chain uses TRBV5-1 with TRBJ2-2, with D perhaps matching TRBD2 (6 bases). V shed 0 bases and J shed 5 bases, with 11 bases lying between them. Germline loops: CDR1 SGHRS, CDR2 YFSETQ. This CDR3 comprises 15 residues. CDR3 region: CASSLALAGTGELFF. CDR3 nucleotides: TGCGCCAGCAGCTTGGCACTAGCAGGGACCGGGGAGCTGTTTTTT.

This clonotype was recorded at least ten times. One end of the junction fails to match germline, which may point to a read error. The chain employs TRBV7-9 and TRBJ1-5; perhaps TRBD1 as D (5 bases). The CDR3 is made up of 13 amino acids. Germline V gene sequence: CDR1 SEHNR, CDR2 FQNEAQ (reference sequence). Here the CDR3 DNA reads TGTGCCAGCAGCTTTGACAGCAAACAGCCCCAGCATTTT. Its protein product is CASSFDSKQPQHF.

This clonotype was seen repeatedly, ten times or more. The chain carries TRBV28 and TRBJ2-7, with a possible D match to TRBD2 (5 bases). Germline lookup yields CDR1 MDHEN and CDR2 SYDVKM. V was cut by 6 bases and J by 5 bases, with 8 bases left in between. The CDR3 contains 11 residues. CDR3 sequence: CASRERDEQYF. The CDR3 DNA reads as TGTGCCAGCAGAGAGAGGGACGAGCAGTACTTC.

This clonotype was seen at least ten times. V usage is TRBV7-9 and J usage is TRBJ1-1; D is perhaps TRBD1 (6 bases). The ends were cut back, 2 bases at V and 1 base at J, with 8 bases in the middle. CDR3 length: 14 amino acids. Germline V CDR1 and CDR2: SEHNR, FQNEAQ (reference sequence). CDR3: CASSLSGANTEAFF. The DNA for the CDR3 is TGTGCCAGCAGCTTATCAGGGGCGAACACTGAAGCTTTCTTT.

This clonotype has a count of ten or more. This chain connects TRBV20-1 to TRBJ2-1; 11 nucleotides line up with TRBD1. Germline-derived CDR1 and CDR2 are DFQATT and SNEGSKA (reference sequence). This CDR3 is 16 amino acids long. With V trimmed by 2 bases and J by 7 bases, 10 bases remained unmatched. The CDR3 region is CSARSLYGDRGNEQFF. In nucleotides, the CDR3 is TGCAGTGCTAGATCCCTATATGGGGACAGGGGGAATGAGCAGTTCTTC.

In this sample, this clonotype turned up many times. V gene TRBV27 combines with J gene TRBJ2-7; D remains unclear. This CDR3 contains 13 residues. Trimming stripped 5 bases from V and 4 bases from J, with 12 bases between. Germline lookup yields CDR1 MNHEY and CDR2 SMNVEV (reference sequence). CDR3 in DNA: TGTGCCAGCAGTATCGGAGCTAGGTACGAGCAGTACTTC. Protein product: CASSIGARYEQYF.

Ten or more counts support this clonotype. V usage is TRBV7-2 and J usage is TRBJ2-7, with 15 bases fitting TRBD2. CDR3 length: 15 residues. With V trimmed by 7 bases and J by 5 bases, 6 bases remained unmatched. Germline V gives CDR1 SGHTA, CDR2 FQGNSA. The DNA of the CDR3 is TGTGCCAGCACGCCCGGGACTAGCGGGAGGAACGAGCAGTACTTC. It translates to CASTPGTSGRNEQYF.

With respect to this clonotype: It is unclear where the CDR3 begins or ends on the DNA, so no DNA is shown, and the CDR3 is as TCRdb lists it. The gene calls are TRBV7-2 and TRBJ1-1. Germline CDR1 SGHTA, CDR2 FQGNSA. The CDR3 spans 19 amino acids, including both terminal residues. CDR3 loop: CASSFYICSASWGNTEAFF.

This clonotype was counted many times. The chain links TRBV2 to TRBJ1-4; no clear D. The CDR3 is 15 residues long. Trimming took off 7 bases at V and 4 bases at J, with 16 bases between the two ends. The V gene's germline CDR1 is SNHLY and CDR2 FYNNEI. Here the CDR3 reads CASTTVGGSNEKLFF. CDR3 DNA: TGTGCCAGCACCACCGTGGGCGGAAGTAATGAAAAACTGTTTTTT.

This clonotype showed up many times. This chain links TRBV18 with TRBJ2-1; tentative D call: TRBD1 (6 bases). This CDR3 has 16 amino acids. Germline values: CDR1 KGHSH, CDR2 LQKENI. The ends were cut back, 1 base at V and 1 base at J, with 11 bases in the middle. CDR3: CASSPQGDWSYNEQFF. The CDR3, as DNA: TGTGCCAGCTCACCACAGGGGGATTGGTCCTACAATGAGCAGTTCTTC.

This clonotype was seen ten or more times. The rearrangement links TRBV3-1 to TRBJ2-7; 9 bases align to TRBD1. With V trimmed by 0 bases and J by 4 bases, 7 bases remained unmatched. Per the germline V gene, CDR1 is LGHDT and CDR2 is YNNKEL (reference sequence). The CDR3 is 16 amino acids. CDR3 DNA: TGTGCCAGCAGCCAAGAGGGAGGGACAGGGATGTACGAGCAGTACTTC. This sequence encodes CASSQEGGTGMYEQYF.

This clonotype was found many times. V gene TRBV9 combines with J gene TRBJ2-3, with 9 bases identical to TRBD2. Germline V gene sequence: CDR1 SGDLS, CDR2 YYNGEE. CDR3 length equals 16 residues. V lost 7 bases, J lost 2 bases, and 11 bases stayed unmatched. As DNA, the CDR3 is TGTGCCAGCTCCTCTGGCGGGAGGGCCGCCACAGATACGCAGTATTTT. Translation gives CASSSGGRAATDTQYF. Combining the CDR3 with reference TRBV9 and TRBJ2-3 gives the whole variable domain DSGVTQTPKHLITATGQRVTLRCSPRSGDLSVYWYQQSLDQGLQFLIQYYNGEERAKGNILERFSAQQFPDLHSELNLSSLELGDSALYFCASSSGGRAATDTQYFGPGTRLTVL.